Shown below are 18 T cell receptor beta chains from a single sample sequenced in a study of T cells in Graves' hyperthyroidism and ophthalmopathy. TCR beta CDR3 regions were amplified from RNA. Initially, a first-round RT-PCR of the TCR CDR3 employed the HTBI primer set. From the multiplex PCR reads, TCRdb called clonotypes with MiXCR, one entry per CDR3 protein. The sample holds fewer than 900,000 distinct CDR3 sequences, about 17% seen once. Specimen: blood. The receptors were gathered from a woman aged 50 to 60 with Graves' hyperthyroidism that later progressed to Graves' ophthalmopathy.

The chain couples TRBV12-3 or TRBV12-4 to TRBJ1-2, with 9 bases that match TRBD1. This CDR3 is built from 14 residues. The V gene end was trimmed by 6 bases and the J gene end by 8 bases; junction bases not matched to a gene: 10. The CDR3 DNA follows: TGTGCCAGCAGCAACACAGGGGGCCCCTTGGGCTACACCTTC. The encoded protein is CASSNTGGPLGYTF.

In this sample, this clonotype turned up a few times. The V call is TRBV12-3 or TRBV12-4, the J call TRBJ2-5, with 15 bases that match TRBD2. J was trimmed by 4 bases and V by 6 bases; bases with no gene match: 9. This CDR3 contains 17 residues. DNA of the CDR3: TGTGCCAGCAGCCCAAAGGGGACTAGCGGGGGGAGAGAGACCCAGTACTTC. It is translated as CASSPKGTSGGRETQYF.

This clonotype has a handful of counts. The CDR3: CASSLRQGASPLHF. DNA of the CDR3: TGCGCCAGCAGCTTGAGACAGGGGGCCTCACCCCTCCACTTT. The chain links TRBV5-1 to TRBJ1-6; 10 bases align to TRBD1. V dropped 1 base and J dropped 10; count of bases not matched to a gene: 2. The CDR3 has 14 amino acids. Germline assignment: CDR1 SGHRS and CDR2 YFSETQ.

This clonotype was counted ten times or more. The rearrangement joins TRBV12-3 or TRBV12-4 to TRBJ1-1, with TRBD1 matching over 8 bases. V shed 6 bases and J 5 bases; nucleotides not matched to a gene: 5. The CDR3 is 13 amino acids. The CDR3 DNA follows: TGTGCCAGCAGCTTGACAGGGGCGACTGAAGCTTTCTTT. Translated, it gives CASSLTGATEAFF.

This clonotype was picked up many times. The rearrangement uses TRBV20-1 and TRBJ1-3; 7 nucleotides match TRBD1. Trimming took 4 bases from V and 4 from J; bases not matched to a gene: 4. Germline V CDR1 and CDR2: DFQATT, SNEGSKA (reference sequence). The CDR3 is made up of 13 amino acids. The CDR3 DNA is TGCAGTGCTAAACAGGGGACGGGAAACACCATATATTTT. Protein product: CSAKQGTGNTIYF.

The rearrangement links TRBV6-1 to TRBJ2-7, with D perhaps matching TRBD1 (6 bases). Trimming shortened V by 2 bases and J by 3 bases, and 14 bases separated the two germline ends. The CDR3 sequence is 15 residues long. Germline lookup yields CDR1 MNHNS and CDR2 SASEGT. The DNA of the CDR3 is TGTGCCAGCAGTGAACCCCAGGGGACATTCTACGAGCAGTACTTC. Translating it yields CASSEPQGTFYEQYF.

This clonotype was found many times. A junction boundary mismatches the germline segment, possibly from a read error. Here the CDR3 reads CTSSPSWGGPLNYGYTF. CDR3 DNA: TGTACCAGCAGCCCCTCTTGGGGGGGACCGCTAAACTATGGCTACACCTTC. The chain is built from TRBV3-1 and TRBJ1-2, with a possible D match to TRBD1 (5 bases). Germline CDR1 and CDR2: LGHDT and YNNKEL (reference sequence). The CDR3 loop spans 17 amino acids.

This clonotype was observed many times. V and J are TRBV7-9 and TRBJ2-7, with D perhaps TRBD2 (6 bases). Trimming shortened V by 5 bases and J by 4 bases, and 15 bases separated the two germline ends. The CDR3 extends over 14 amino acids. CDR1 SEHNR and CDR2 FQNEAQ come from the germline V gene (reference sequence). The CDR3 is CASSLGGAAYEQYF. CDR3 DNA sequence: TGTGCCAGCAGCCTCGGCGGGGCCGCTTACGAGCAGTACTTC. The full variable domain, its missing parts supplied by reference TRBV7-9 and TRBJ2-7, is DTGVSQNPRHKITKRGQNVTFRCDPISEHNRLYWYRQTLGQGPEFLTYFQNEAQLEKSRLLSDRFSAERPKGSFSTLEIQRTEQGDSAMYLCASSLGGAAYEQYFGPGTRLTVT.

This clonotype was counted only a few times. The V gene is TRBV5-1, the J gene TRBJ2-5, with D tentatively TRBD1 (5 bases). The CDR3 has 13 amino acids. V was clipped by 5 bases and J by 1 base, with 9 bases between them. Germline V CDR1 and CDR2: SGHRS, YFSETQ. The CDR3 DNA is TGCGCCAGCAGAAGCAGGGTCCAAGAGACCCAGTACTTC. Protein product: CASRSRVQETQYF.

This clonotype was detected many times. CDR3 in amino acids: CASSKTSGQETQYF. CDR3 bases: TGTGCCAGCAGCAAGACTAGCGGACAAGAGACCCAGTACTTC. The chain links TRBV11-2 to TRBJ2-5, with 9 bases lining up with TRBD2. Germline lookup yields CDR1 SGHAT and CDR2 FQNNGV. The CDR3 covers 14 residues. V dropped 5 bases and J dropped 2; count of bases not matched to a gene: 3.

This clonotype occurred a few times. V gene TRBV7-6 combines with J gene TRBJ2-2, with TRBD2 matching 11 bases. CDR3 length: 19 residues. Germline V gene lookup returns CDR1 SGHVS and CDR2 FNYEAQ. Losses at the gene ends were 2 bases for V and 3 bases for J; bases not matched to a gene: 11. The CDR3 here is CASSLYPSGGQEYTGELFF. In nucleotides, the CDR3 is TGTGCCAGCAGCTTATATCCTAGCGGGGGGCAGGAGTACACCGGGGAGCTGTTTTTT.

This clonotype has ten or more counts. The chain is built from TRBV7-6 and TRBJ1-1; tentative D call: TRBD1 (5 bases). The CDR3 covers 14 residues. V gave up 4 bases and J gave up 3 bases, with 12 bases separating them. Germline V gene sequence: CDR1 SGHVS, CDR2 FNYEAQ. The CDR3 reads CASSWQGRHTEAFF. The CDR3, as DNA: TGTGCCAGCAGCTGGCAGGGTCGTCACACTGAAGCTTTCTTT.

The V call is TRBV4-2, the J call TRBJ1-4; no clear D gene. Trimming removed 4 bases from V and 5 bases from J, with 11 bases in between. Germline V CDR1 and CDR2: LGHNA, YNFKEQ. The CDR3 contains 14 residues. The CDR3, as DNA: TGTGCCAGCAGCCTCGGTTTTAACAATGAAAAACTGTTTTTT. This encodes CASSLGFNNEKLFF.

Concerning this clonotype: A clone one base away is much larger, so this may be a read error. This rearrangement joins TRBV9 to TRBJ2-3; 13 bases line up with TRBD2. The CDR3 has 16 amino acids. Germline values: CDR1 SGDLS, CDR2 YYNGEE. CDR3 sequence (DNA): TGTGCCAGCAGCGGACTGACTAGCGGGGGGACAGATACGCGGTATTTT. Protein product: CASSGLTSGGTDTRYF.

This chain joins TRBV7-9 and TRBJ1-2, with D tentatively TRBD1 (5 bases). Trimming took off 3 bases at V and 4 bases at J, with 15 bases between the two ends. The CDR3 totals 15 residues. Germline V gene lookup returns CDR1 SEHNR and CDR2 FQNEAQ (reference sequence). CDR3: CASSFLPEGRYGYTF. CDR3 bases: TGTGCCAGCAGCTTTCTCCCCGAGGGACGCTATGGCTACACCTTC.

The V gene is TRBV4-1, the J gene TRBJ2-5, with 9 nucleotides matching TRBD1. The V gene's germline CDR1 is MGHRA and CDR2 YSYEKL. With V trimmed by 3 bases and J by 14 bases, 19 bases remained unmatched. This CDR3 spans 16 amino acids. The CDR3 bases are TGCGCCAGCAGCCACCCACAGGGGGCCTTGGGTTCTGTTGTTTACTTC. It is translated as CASSHPQGALGSVVYF.

In this sample, this clonotype turned up many times. This chain uses TRBV20-1 with TRBJ2-1; no clear D. The CDR3 length is 13 residues. Trimming removed 3 bases from V and 5 bases from J, with 11 bases in between. Germline-derived CDR1 and CDR2 are DFQATT and SNEGSKA (reference sequence). The CDR3 loop is CSASTPLNNEQFF. In DNA form, the CDR3 reads TGCAGTGCTAGTACCCCCCTGAACAATGAGCAGTTCTTC.

This clonotype was picked up a small number of times. V is TRBV12-3 or TRBV12-4 and J is TRBJ1-2; TRBD1 agrees at 7 bases. V shed 6 bases and J 5 bases; nucleotides not matched to a gene: 9. CDR3 length: 14 amino acids. CDR3 DNA: TGTGCCAGCAGGGGGGGACAGAACTGGTATGGCTACACCTTC. It codes for CASRGGQNWYGYTF.